A selection of T cell receptor beta chains follows, all from one sample in a study of blood T cell repertoires in COVID-19. Here immunoSEQ multiplex PCR was the method, and the copy in TCRdb shows in-frame clones only, minus some. Among roughly 300,000 clones, more than 75% were seen once, and the ten largest hold less than 9.5%. Sequencing was carried out using peripheral blood. The source is a woman aged 45 to 65 who had recovered from COVID-19. The CDR3 runs from the conserved cysteine through the conserved F or W.

v_gene	CDR3aa
TRBV3-1/TRBV3-2	CASRVQGSETQYF
TRBV10-3	CAISDASSETQYF
TRBV19	CASSMQGRGSQPQHF
TRBV2	CASRGGTGALRNEQFF
TRBV28	CASRAEQEPVTQHF
TRBV5-8	CASSLVLISYTF
TRBV12-3/TRBV12-4	CADTVGVRNEQFF
TRBV9	CASSVNPGTDTQYF
TRBV6-5	CASSLGQGRSGYTF
TRBV5-1	CASSPEGRSYEQYF
TRBV28	CASSLSAAGSNYGYTF
TRBV19	CATGTGSVQPQHF
TRBV6-5	CASSSRTGVNTEAFF
TRBV2	CASSEADRAGTEAFF
TRBV11-2	CASSPPSDWEETQYF
TRBV18	CASSPPGQGHIYNEQFF
TRBV20-1	CSAGPDREAFF
TRBV19	CASSMGAGVSNEQFF
TRBV12-3/TRBV12-4	CASSLGNEQYF
TRBV11-1	CASSSTGTVANEKLFF
TRBV6-5	CASSRQVSNGYTF
TRBV6-5	CASYFGQGGNEQFF
TRBV30	CAWNPLPQGPLSEQYF
TRBV27	CASSSTGTGGWETQYF
TRBV6-2/TRBV6-3	CASSYLQGIDGYTF
TRBV30	CACTRTSGAQETQYF
TRBV5-8	CASGTGVGYGYTF
TRBV30	CAWSSPRGQETQYF
TRBV6-2/TRBV6-3	CASSYTEGVTQYF
TRBV6-2/TRBV6-3	CASSYSRDRGNTEAFF
TRBV4-1	CASSQHIQVNGEQFF
TRBV5-4	CASSFVGTDTQYF
TRBV5-6	CASSRHRDRFYSPLHF
TRBV19	CASSIGTGRLTFF